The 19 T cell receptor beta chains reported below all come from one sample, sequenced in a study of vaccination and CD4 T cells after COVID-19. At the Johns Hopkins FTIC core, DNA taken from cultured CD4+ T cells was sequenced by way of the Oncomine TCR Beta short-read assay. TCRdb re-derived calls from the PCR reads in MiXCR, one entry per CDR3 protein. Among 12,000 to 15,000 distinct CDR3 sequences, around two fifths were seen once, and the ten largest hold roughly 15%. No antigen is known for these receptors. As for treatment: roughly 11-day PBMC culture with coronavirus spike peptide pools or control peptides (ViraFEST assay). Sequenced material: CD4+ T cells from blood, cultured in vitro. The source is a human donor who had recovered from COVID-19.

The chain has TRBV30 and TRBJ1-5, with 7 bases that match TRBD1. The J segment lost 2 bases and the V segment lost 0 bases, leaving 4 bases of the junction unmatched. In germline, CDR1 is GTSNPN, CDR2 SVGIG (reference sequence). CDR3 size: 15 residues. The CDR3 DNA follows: TGTGCCTGGAGTGTAAATACAGGGGGCAATCAGCCCCAGCATTTT. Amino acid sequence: CAWSVNTGGNQPQHF. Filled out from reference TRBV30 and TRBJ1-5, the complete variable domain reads SQTIHQWPATLVQPVGSPLSLECTVEGTSNPNLYWYRQAAGRGLQLLFYSVGIGQISSEVPQNLSASRPQDRQFILSSKKLLLSDSGFYLCAWSVNTGGNQPQHFGDGTRLSIL.

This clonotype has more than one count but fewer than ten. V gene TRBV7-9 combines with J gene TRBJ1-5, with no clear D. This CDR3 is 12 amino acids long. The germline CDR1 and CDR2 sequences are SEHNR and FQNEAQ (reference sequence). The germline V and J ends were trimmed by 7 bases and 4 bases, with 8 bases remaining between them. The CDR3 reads CASTLQNQPQHF. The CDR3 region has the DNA TGTGCCAGCACCCTTCAAAATCAGCCCCAGCATTTT.

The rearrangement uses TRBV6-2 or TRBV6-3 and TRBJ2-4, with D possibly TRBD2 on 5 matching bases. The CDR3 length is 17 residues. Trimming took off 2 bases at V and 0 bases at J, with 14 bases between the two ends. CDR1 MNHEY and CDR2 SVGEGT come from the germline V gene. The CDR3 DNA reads TGTGCCAGCAGTTACATAAGGACTGACCTAGCCAAAAACATTCAGTACTTC. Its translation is CASSYIRTDLAKNIQYF.

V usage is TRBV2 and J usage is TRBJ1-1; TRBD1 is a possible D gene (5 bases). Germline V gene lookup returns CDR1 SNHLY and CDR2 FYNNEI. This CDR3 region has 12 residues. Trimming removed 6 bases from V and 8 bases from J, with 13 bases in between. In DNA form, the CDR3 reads TGTGCCAGCAGAGTCATGGGACGGGAAGCTTTCTTT. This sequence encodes CASRVMGREAFF.

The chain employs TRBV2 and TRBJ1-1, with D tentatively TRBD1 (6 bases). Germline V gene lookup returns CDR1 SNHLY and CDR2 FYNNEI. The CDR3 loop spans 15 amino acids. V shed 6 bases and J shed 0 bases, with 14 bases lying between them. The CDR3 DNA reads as TGTGCCAGCAGGCTACAGGGAATCATGAACACTGAAGCTTTCTTT. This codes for CASRLQGIMNTEAFF. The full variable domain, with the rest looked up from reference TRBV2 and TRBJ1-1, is EPEVTQTPSHQVTQMGQEVILRCVPISNHLYFYWYRQILGQKVEFLVSFYNNEISEKSEIFDDQFSVERPDGSNFTLKIRSTKLEDSAMYFCASRLQGIMNTEAFFGQGTRLTVV.

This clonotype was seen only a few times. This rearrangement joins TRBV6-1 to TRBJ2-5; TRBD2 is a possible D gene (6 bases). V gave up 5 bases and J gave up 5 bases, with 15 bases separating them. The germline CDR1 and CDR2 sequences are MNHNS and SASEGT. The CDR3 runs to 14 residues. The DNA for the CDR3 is TGTGCCAGCAGTCCCCCCGGGGGTAGGGAGACCCAGTACTTC. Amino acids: CASSPPGGRETQYF.

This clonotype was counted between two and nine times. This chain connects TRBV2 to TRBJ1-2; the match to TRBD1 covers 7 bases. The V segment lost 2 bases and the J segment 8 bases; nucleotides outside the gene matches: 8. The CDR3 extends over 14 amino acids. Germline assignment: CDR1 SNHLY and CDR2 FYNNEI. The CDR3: CASSERQGGWGYTF. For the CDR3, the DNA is TGTGCCAGCAGTGAAAGGCAGGGGGGCTGGGGCTACACCTTC.

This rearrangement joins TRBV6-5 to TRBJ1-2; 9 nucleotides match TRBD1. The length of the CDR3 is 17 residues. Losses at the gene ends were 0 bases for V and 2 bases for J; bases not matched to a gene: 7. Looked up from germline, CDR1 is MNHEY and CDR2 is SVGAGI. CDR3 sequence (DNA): TGTGCCAGCAGTTACTCGACTCCGGGACAGGGCAACTATGGCTACACCTTC. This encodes CASSYSTPGQGNYGYTF.

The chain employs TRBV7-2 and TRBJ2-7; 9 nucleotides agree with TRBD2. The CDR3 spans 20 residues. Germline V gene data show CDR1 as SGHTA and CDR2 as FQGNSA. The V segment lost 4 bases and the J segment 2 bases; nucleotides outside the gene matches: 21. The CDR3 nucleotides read TGTGCCAGCAGCTACCCTACACAGGGCACAGCACTAGCGGGTACCTACGAGCAGTACTTC. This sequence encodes CASSYPTQGTALAGTYEQYF.

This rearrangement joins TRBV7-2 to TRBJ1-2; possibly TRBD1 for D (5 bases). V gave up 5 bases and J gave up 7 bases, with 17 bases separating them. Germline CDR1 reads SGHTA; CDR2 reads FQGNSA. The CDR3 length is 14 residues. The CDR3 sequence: CASSRKPGPPGYTF. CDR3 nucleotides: TGTGCCAGCAGCCGCAAGCCGGGACCACCTGGCTACACCTTC. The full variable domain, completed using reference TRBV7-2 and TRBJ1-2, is GAGVSQSPSNKVTEKGKDVELRCDPISGHTALYWYRQSLGQGLEFLIYFQGNSAPDKSGLPSDRFSAERTGGSVSTLTIQRTQQEDSAVYLCASSRKPGPPGYTFGSGTRLTVV.

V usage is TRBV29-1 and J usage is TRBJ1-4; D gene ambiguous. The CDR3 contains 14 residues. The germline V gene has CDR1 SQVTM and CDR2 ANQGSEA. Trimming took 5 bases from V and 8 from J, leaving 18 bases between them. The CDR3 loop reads CSVSFLDPPEKLFF. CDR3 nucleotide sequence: TGCAGCGTTTCCTTCCTCGATCCACCCGAAAAACTGTTTTTT.

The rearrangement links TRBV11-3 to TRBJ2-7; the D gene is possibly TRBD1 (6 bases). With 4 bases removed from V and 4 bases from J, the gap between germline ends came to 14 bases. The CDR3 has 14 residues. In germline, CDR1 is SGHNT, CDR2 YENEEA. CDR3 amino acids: CASSSGRGRYEQYF. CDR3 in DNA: TGTGCCAGCAGCTCGGGCAGGGGTCGTTACGAGCAGTACTTC.

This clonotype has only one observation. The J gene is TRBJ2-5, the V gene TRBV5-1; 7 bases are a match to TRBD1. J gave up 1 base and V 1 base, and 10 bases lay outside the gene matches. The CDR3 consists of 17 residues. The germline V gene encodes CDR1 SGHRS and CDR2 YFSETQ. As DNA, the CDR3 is TGCGCCAGCAGCTTGATGGGGGACAGCTTCGTCCAAGAGACCCAGTACTTC. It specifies CASSLMGDSFVQETQYF.

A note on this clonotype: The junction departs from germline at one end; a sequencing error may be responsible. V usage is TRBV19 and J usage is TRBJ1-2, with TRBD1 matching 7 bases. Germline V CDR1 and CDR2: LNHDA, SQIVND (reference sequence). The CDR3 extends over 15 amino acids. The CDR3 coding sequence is TGTACCAGTAGTATGAGGACAGGCTTGGGGGGTGGCTACACCTTC. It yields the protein CTSSMRTGLGGGYTF.

Here the CDR3 DNA reads TGTGCCAGCAGTGTTGGGGCGGCAGCTAACTATGGCTACACCTTC. This encodes CASSVGAAANYGYTF. The chain carries TRBV6-1 and TRBJ1-2; TRBD1 is a possible D gene (5 bases). CDR1 and CDR2 (germline): MNHNS, SASEGT. The CDR3 is made up of 15 amino acids. V was clipped by 4 bases and J by 0 bases, with 12 bases between them.

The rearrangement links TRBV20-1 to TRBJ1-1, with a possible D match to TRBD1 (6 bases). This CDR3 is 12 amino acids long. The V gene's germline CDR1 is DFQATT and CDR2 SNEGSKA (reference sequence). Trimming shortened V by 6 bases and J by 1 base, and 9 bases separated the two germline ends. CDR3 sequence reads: CSARQENTEAFF. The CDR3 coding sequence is TGCAGTGCAAGACAGGAGAACACTGAAGCTTTCTTT.

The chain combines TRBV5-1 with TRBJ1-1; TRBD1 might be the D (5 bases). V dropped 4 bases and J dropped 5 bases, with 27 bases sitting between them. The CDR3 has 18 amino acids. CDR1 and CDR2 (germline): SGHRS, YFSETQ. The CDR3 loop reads CASSPPPGEASYMTEAFF. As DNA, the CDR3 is TGCGCCAGCAGCCCCCCCCCGGGGGAGGCGAGTTATATGACTGAAGCTTTCTTT.

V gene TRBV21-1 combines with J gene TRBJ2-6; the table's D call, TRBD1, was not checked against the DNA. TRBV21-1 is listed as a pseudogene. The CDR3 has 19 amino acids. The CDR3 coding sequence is TGTGCCAGCAGGAAGGGACAGGCCCATCTCAGCTCTGGGGCCAACGTCCTGACTTTC. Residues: CASRKGQAHLSSGANVLTF.

The CDR3 spells CASSQVPDGENTGELFF. The CDR3 coding sequence is TGTGCCAGCAGCCAAGTCCCGGACGGGGAGAACACCGGGGAGCTGTTTTTT. The rearrangement uses TRBV3-1 and TRBJ2-2; D might be TRBD2 (5 bases). Trimming took off 1 base at V and 1 base at J, with 13 bases between the two ends. In germline, CDR1 is LGHDT, CDR2 YNNKEL (reference sequence). The CDR3 length is 17 residues.